The 11 T cell receptor beta chains in this list originate from one sample, sequenced in a study of regulatory T cells in long-lasting Graves disease. The time point here: newly diagnosed GD, antithyroid drugs for less than 3 months. Researchers made the TCR library from RNA that was extracted from PBMCs. TCR beta libraries were built with iRepertoire HTBI primers and Arm-PCR of CDR3 regions. TCRdb re-derived calls from the multiplex PCR reads in MiXCR, one entry per CDR3 protein. This sample has roughly 360,000 distinct CDR3 sequences; 12% occur once, and the top ten carry 15% to 20%. This sample also appeared in a second study, on T cells in Graves' hyperthyroidism and ophthalmopathy.

The source was peripheral blood mononuclear cells (PBMCs), collected at new diagnosis, from a patient treated with antithyroid drugs. Receptor source: a woman between 18 and 29 years old with Graves disease.

This clonotype was counted ten times or more. A junction boundary mismatches the germline segment, possibly from a read error. This chain uses TRBV7-9 with TRBJ2-4; the match to TRBD2 covers 7 bases. Germline V lookup: CDR1 SEHNR, CDR2 FQNEAQ (reference sequence). CDR3 length equals 12 residues. The CDR3 DNA reads as TGTGCCAGCAGCTTAGGACTAGCTGAATCGTTCTTC. Amino acid sequence: CASSLGLAESFF.

This clonotype was counted between two and nine times. The chain joins TRBV28 to TRBJ2-3; D gene unclear. CDR3 length: 15 amino acids. V gave up 2 bases and J gave up 4 bases, with 13 bases separating them. CDR1 and CDR2 (germline): MDHEN, SYDVKM. This CDR3 is CASSLVRGEPDTQYF. In DNA form, the CDR3 reads TGTGCCAGCAGTTTAGTGCGTGGAGAACCAGATACGCAGTATTTT.

The chain uses TRBV19 and TRBJ2-1; D perhaps matches TRBD2 (6 bases). The V and J ends lost 3 bases and 7 bases respectively, with 19 bases between them. The germline V gene has CDR1 LNHDA and CDR2 SQIVND (reference sequence). The CDR3 is 16 residues long. DNA for the CDR3: TGTGCCAGTAGTATTCCAATTGGGAGTCGGGGGAATGAGCAGTTCTTC. This translates into CASSIPIGSRGNEQFF.

This clonotype came up many times. The V and J genes are TRBV4-3 and TRBJ2-1; the D gene is possibly TRBD1 (6 bases). V shed 0 bases and J shed 13 bases, with 13 bases lying between them. This CDR3 is 13 amino acids long. From germline, CDR1 is LGHNA and CDR2 YSLEER. This CDR3 reads CASSQDLLRGQFF. Written as DNA, the CDR3 is TGCGCCAGCAGCCAAGATCTTCTCAGGGGTCAGTTCTTC.

This clonotype was counted ten times or more. This sequence joins TRBV28 and TRBJ1-2; tentatively, D is TRBD1 (6 bases). CDR1 is MDHEN, CDR2 SYDVKM, per germline. The CDR3 length is 15 residues. V was trimmed by 7 bases and J by 6 bases, leaving 21 bases between them. The CDR3 DNA reads as TGTGCCAGCAAATTGGACAAGGTCAGGGGTCATGGCTACACCTTC. This sequence encodes CASKLDKVRGHGYTF.

This chain connects TRBV6-2 or TRBV6-3 to TRBJ1-5; D remains unclear. V lost 5 bases to trimming and J lost 6 bases, with 20 bases between them. From germline, CDR1 is MNHEY and CDR2 SVGEGT. The CDR3 is 16 residues long. The CDR3 sequence: CASSEAGANSGQPQHF. The CDR3 region has the DNA TGTGCCAGCAGTGAGGCTGGCGCAAATTCGGGTCAGCCCCAGCATTTT.

This clonotype was picked up many times. The rearrangement uses TRBV7-2 and TRBJ2-7, with a possible D match to TRBD1 (6 bases). Germline V gives CDR1 SGHTA, CDR2 FQGNSA. With 5 bases removed from V and 3 bases from J, the gap between germline ends came to 11 bases. The CDR3 consists of 13 residues. The CDR3 DNA reads TGTGCCAGCAGCCTCGAGGACAGCTACGAGCAGTACTTC. Translated: CASSLEDSYEQYF.

The chain links TRBV28 to TRBJ2-2; D is unclear. Trimming took 7 bases from V and 6 from J, leaving 18 bases between them. Germline V gene lookup returns CDR1 MDHEN and CDR2 SYDVKM. This CDR3 comprises 15 residues. The CDR3 loop is CASNGIGGAAGELFF. CDR3 nucleotides: TGTGCCAGCAACGGTATAGGCGGCGCAGCCGGGGAGCTGTTTTTT.

This clonotype came up many times. The chain couples TRBV11-1 to TRBJ1-1, with D possibly TRBD1 on 5 matching bases. CDR1 is SGHAT and CDR2 is FQDESV in the germline V gene (reference sequence). V lost 0 bases and J 8 bases, leaving 7 bases between the germline ends. The CDR3 length is 12 residues. In DNA form, the CDR3 reads TGTGCCAGCAGCTTAGCGGGGGGGGAAGCTTTCTTT. This codes for CASSLAGGEAFF.

This clonotype was observed at least ten times. V gene TRBV30 combines with J gene TRBJ2-1; 11 bases are shared with TRBD2. This CDR3 region has 14 residues. CDR1 is GTSNPN, CDR2 SVGIG, per germline (reference sequence). V lost 3 bases, J lost 8 bases, and 6 bases stayed unmatched. CDR3 DNA: TGTGCCTGGAGCAGGACTAGCGGGTGGGATGAGCAGTTCTTC. It codes for CAWSRTSGWDEQFF. Full variable domain (rest looked up from reference TRBV30 and TRBJ2-1): SQTIHQWPATLVQPVGSPLSLECTVEGTSNPNLYWYRQAAGRGLQLLFYSVGIGQISSEVPQNLSASRPQDRQFILSSKKLLLSDSGFYLCAWSRTSGWDEQFFGPGTRLTVL.

This clonotype was counted at least ten times. This chain links TRBV27 with TRBJ2-5; D may be TRBD1 (6 bases). Trimming removed 6 bases at V and 1 base at J, with 15 bases between. CDR1 is MNHEY and CDR2 is SMNVEV in the germline V gene (reference sequence). This CDR3 region has 15 residues. The CDR3 DNA reads TGTGCCAGCAGCTCCAGTGGGACAACCCAAGAGACCCAGTACTTC. Translating it yields CASSSSGTTQETQYF.